Listed here are 5 T cell receptor beta chains from one sample, sequenced in a study of cytomegalovirus exposure and HLA in healthy donors. The PCR was carried out with 60 Vbeta primers and 13 Jbeta primers. Sequencing used immunoSEQ multiplex PCR; TCRdb keeps in-frame clones, though not all of them. The table lists around 100,000 clones, roughly 85% of them singletons. The sequencing sample was made of PBMCs. These receptor sequences come from a man aged 35 to 55 in good health and CMV-seronegative.

The chain carries TRBV5-1 and TRBJ2-2; D perhaps matches TRBD2 (6 bases). This CDR3 is built from 13 residues. Between the trimmed V and J ends, which lost 6 bases and 6 bases, there was a span of 12 bases. Per germline, CDR1 SGHRS and CDR2 YFSETQ. CDR3 sequence: CASTQTRAGELFF. The CDR3 nucleotides read TGCGCCAGCACGCAGACTAGAGCCGGGGAGCTGTTTTTT.

The rearrangement links TRBV15 to TRBJ1-2; tentative D call: TRBD1 (5 bases). Trimming pared 0 bases from V and 4 bases from J, leaving 15 bases between. Per germline, CDR1 LNHNV and CDR2 YYDKDF (reference sequence). The CDR3 sequence is 16 residues long. The CDR3 region is CATSRDLVGRGYGYTF. The CDR3 region has the DNA TGTGCCACCAGCAGAGATCTAGTGGGGCGAGGCTATGGCTACACCTTC. Variable domain in full (rest from reference TRBV15 and TRBJ1-2): DAMVIQNPRYQVTQFGKPVTLSCSQTLNHNVMYWYQQKSSQAPKLLFHYYDKDFNNEADTPDNFQSRRPNTSFCFLDIRSPGLGDTAMYLCATSRDLVGRGYGYTFGSGTRLTVV.

The rearrangement uses TRBV15 and TRBJ2-1, with a tentative D call TRBD2 (6 bases). V lost 5 bases, J lost 8 bases, and 16 bases lay in between. The CDR3 sequence is 14 residues long. Germline V gives CDR1 LNHNV, CDR2 YYDKDF (reference sequence). The CDR3 region has the DNA TGTGCCACCAGCTTGGGGGGTCGGAGGGATGAGCAGTTCTTC. This codes for CATSLGGRRDEQFF.

The chain employs TRBV5-4 and TRBJ2-1; 16 bases match TRBD2. Germline CDR1 and CDR2: SGHNT and YYREEE (reference sequence). The J segment lost 0 bases and the V segment lost 4 bases, leaving 4 bases of the junction unmatched. This CDR3 is 18 amino acids long. This chain's CDR3 is CASSPGLAGGSSYNEQFF. CDR3 DNA sequence: TGTGCCAGCAGCCCGGGACTAGCGGGGGGGAGCTCCTACAATGAGCAGTTCTTC.

V is TRBV5-1 and J is TRBJ1-6; 7 positions agree with TRBD1. Germline CDR1 reads SGHRS; CDR2 reads YFSETQ. V gave up 0 bases and J gave up 0 bases; unmatched junction bases: 3. The CDR3 has 17 amino acids. The CDR3 region is CASSLGAGGSYNSPLHF. The CDR3 region has the DNA TGCGCCAGCAGCTTGGGGGCAGGGGGCTCCTATAATTCACCCCTCCACTTT.